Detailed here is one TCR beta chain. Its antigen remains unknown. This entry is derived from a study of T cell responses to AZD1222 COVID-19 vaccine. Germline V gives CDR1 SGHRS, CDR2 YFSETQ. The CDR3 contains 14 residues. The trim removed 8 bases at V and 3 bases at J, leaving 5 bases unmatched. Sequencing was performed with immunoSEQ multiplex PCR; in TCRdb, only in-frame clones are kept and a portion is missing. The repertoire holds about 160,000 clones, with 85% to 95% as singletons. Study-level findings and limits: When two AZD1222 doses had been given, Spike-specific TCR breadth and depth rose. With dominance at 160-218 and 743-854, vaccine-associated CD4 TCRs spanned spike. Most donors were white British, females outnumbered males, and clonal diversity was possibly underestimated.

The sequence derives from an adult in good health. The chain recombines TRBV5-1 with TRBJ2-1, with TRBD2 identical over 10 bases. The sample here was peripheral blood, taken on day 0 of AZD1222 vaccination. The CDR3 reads CASTSGDRYNEQFF. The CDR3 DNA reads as TGCGCCAGTACTAGCGGGGACCGCTACAATGAGCAGTTCTTC.